This TCR beta chain was profiled in a study of T cell changes during pregnancy in multiple sclerosis. After removal of 1 base from V and 8 bases from J, the junction contained 9 bases not matched to a gene. The germline CDR1 and CDR2 sequences are SGHAT and FQNNGV. CDR3 length equals 16 residues. Measured with immunoSEQ multiplex PCR; TCRdb has only the in-frame clones, and not every one. Counted here are approximately 65,000 clones, more than 75% occurring once; the ten biggest clones make up roughly 1.5%. Sequenced here: peripheral blood, sampled in the third trimester of pregnancy. The sequence came from a female donor in good health, enrolled as a control in a pregnancy study. This chain links TRBV11-2 with TRBJ1-4; TRBD1 matches 8 bases. The CDR3 spells CASSLGRQGTNEKLFF. The CDR3 DNA is TGTGCCAGCAGCTTAGGCCGACAGGGGACAAACGAAAAACTGTTTTTT.